This is a list of T cell receptor beta chains from one sample in a study of blood T cell repertoires in COVID-19. The assay was immunoSEQ multiplex PCR, and TCRdb's table has in-frame clones only and misses some. The sample has around 290,000 clones, around nine tenths seen once. The material sequenced was PBMCs or T cells enriched from blood (not recorded which). The receptors were sampled from an older woman in a cohort exposed to, infected with or recovered from COVID-19 (not recorded which). Each CDR3 is given with its conserved first and last residue. The D gene is left open where the match is weak. Rows give clone size only sometimes, using once, few, many, or a class for an expanded clone.

v_call	clone_size	cdr3_length	d_call	j_call	cdr3_nt	cdr3_aa
TRBV24-1	-	15	-	TRBJ2-3	TGTGCCACCAGTGACCAGGGCGGTAGGGAGGAGGCGCAGTATTTT	CATSDQGGREEAQYF
TRBV19	-	18	TRBD1	TRBJ1-1	TGTGCCAGTAGCCTCTCCGGACAGGGATTTTTAGTTTTGGCTGAAGCTTTCTTT	CASSLSGQGFLVLAEAFF
TRBV13	-	15	-	TRBJ1-3	TGTGCCAGCAGCCTTACAGGGAGCTCTGGAAACACCATATATTTT	CASSLTGSSGNTIYF
TRBV28	-	11	-	TRBJ2-7	TGTGCCAGCAGTTCCCTCTACGAGCAGTACTTC	CASSSLYEQYF
TRBV29-1	-	17	TRBD1	TRBJ2-3	TGCAGCGTCGGAGATGGTAGGGGGACAGGGGGCACAGATACGCAGTATTTT	CSVGDGRGTGGTDTQYF
TRBV7-9	many	16	TRBD1	TRBJ1-1	TGTGCCAGCAGCTTTCCGACAGGGGGCTCTAACACTGAAGCTTTCTTT	CASSFPTGGSNTEAFF
TRBV4-2	-	14	-	TRBJ2-7	TGTGCCAGCAGCCAAGATTCGAGGGGAGGCGAGCAGTACTTC	CASSQDSRGGEQYF
TRBV7-8	-	14	TRBD1	TRBJ2-5	TGTGCCAGCAGCTTCCCGACAGGGTCGGAGACCCAGTACTTC	CASSFPTGSETQYF
TRBV4-3	-	15	TRBD1	TRBJ2-7	TGCGCCAGCAGCCAAGACAGGGGGCTCTCCTACGAGCAGTACTTC	CASSQDRGLSYEQYF
TRBV11-2	once	17	TRBD1	TRBJ2-6	TGTGCCAGCAGCTCCCCACAGACAGGGCTCGGGGCCAACGTCCTGACTTTC	CASSSPQTGLGANVLTF
TRBV28	-	17	TRBD1	TRBJ2-6	TGTGCCAGCAGTTTATTTACAGGGGGCTCTGGGGCCAACGTCCTGACTTTC	CASSLFTGGSGANVLTF
TRBV5-1	once	14	TRBD2	TRBJ2-1	TGCGCCAGCAGCTGGTCTAGCGGCACCAATGAGCAGTTCTTC	CASSWSSGTNEQFF
TRBV5-1	-	15	TRBD1	TRBJ1-4	TGCGCCAGCAGCCCCTGGACAGGGGGCAATGAAAAACTGTTTTTT	CASSPWTGGNEKLFF
TRBV3-1/TRBV3-2	-	14	TRBD1	TRBJ1-6	TGTGCCAGCAGCCCGACAGGGGCCAATTCACCCCTCCACTTT	CASSPTGANSPLHF
TRBV7-2	-	13	-	TRBJ1-1	TGTGCCAGCAGCTCCAGAACAGGGCTCGGAGCTTTCTTT	CASSSRTGLGAFF
TRBV10-3	-	15	TRBD1	TRBJ1-3	TGTGCCATCAGGGCCGGGACAGGGGATGGAAACACCATATATTTT	CAIRAGTGDGNTIYF
TRBV4-1	-	14	-	TRBJ2-1	TGCGCCAGCAGCCAAGTTCCCGGTTCCAATGAGCAGTTCTTC	CASSQVPGSNEQFF
TRBV27	-	16	TRBD1	TRBJ1-5	TGTGCCAGCAGTACCCTCAGGCAGGGGGTCGGCCAGCCCCAGCATTTT	CASSTLRQGVGQPQHF
TRBV4-2	-	20	TRBD2	TRBJ2-4	TGTGCCAGCAGCCAGGATCCCGGGACTAGCGGAACACTAGCCAAAAACATTCAGTACTTC	CASSQDPGTSGTLAKNIQYF
TRBV28	-	12	-	TRBJ1-5	TGTGCCAGCCGGGGGGGCAATCAGCCCCAGCATTTT	CASRGGNQPQHF
TRBV14	-	16	TRBD1	TRBJ1-1	TGTGCCAGCAGCCTAGGACAGGGGGCTTTGAACACTGAAGCTTTCTTT	CASSLGQGALNTEAFF
TRBV4-1	-	19	TRBD1	TRBJ1-1	TGCGCCAGCAGCCACATCCCTCCGGGACAGGGGGACTGGAACACTGAAGCTTTCTTT	CASSHIPPGQGDWNTEAFF
TRBV28	-	13	-	TRBJ1-2	TGTGCCAGCAGGGGCCTTGTTAACTATGGCTACACCTTC	CASRGLVNYGYTF
TRBV6-2/TRBV6-3	-	14	TRBD2	TRBJ2-1	TGTGCCAGCGGCCCGAGGACTAGCACCAATGAGCAGTTCTTC	CASGPRTSTNEQFF
TRBV30	-	15	TRBD1	TRBJ1-1	TGTGCCGTACAGGGGGCTAGAACCCCGAACACTGAAGCTTTCTTT	CAVQGARTPNTEAFF
TRBV7-9	-	16	-	TRBJ1-4	TGTGCCAGCAGCTTAGCGCGGGGGGCAACTAATGAAAAACTGTTTTTT	CASSLARGATNEKLFF
TRBV28	-	15	-	TRBJ1-6	TGTGCCAGCAGCCAGCTCGGGGGTAATAATTCACCCCTCCACTTT	CASSQLGGNNSPLHF
TRBV5-1	-	15	TRBD2	TRBJ2-3	TGCGCCAGCAGCACCTTAGCGGGGTTCACAGATACGCAGTATTTT	CASSTLAGFTDTQYF
TRBV11-2	-	16	TRBD2	TRBJ2-7	TGTGCCAGCAGCAACCCACTAGCGGGAGAAATCTACGAGCAGTACTTC	CASSNPLAGEIYEQYF
TRBV5-1	-	17	TRBD2	TRBJ2-1	TGCGCCAGCAGCTTGCCGGGGCTAGCGGGAGGGGGTGATGAGCAGTTCTTC	CASSLPGLAGGGDEQFF
TRBV5-6	-	16	TRBD2	TRBJ2-1	TGTGCCAGCAGCGACGCCGGGACTAGCGGGAGTAATGAGCAGTTCTTC	CASSDAGTSGSNEQFF
TRBV10-3	-	13	TRBD1	TRBJ2-5	TGTGCCATCAGTACGGGACAGCAAGAGACCCAGTACTTC	CAISTGQQETQYF
TRBV5-1	-	15	-	TRBJ2-5	TGCGCCAGCAGCTTTGGACAGTCGGGGCCAGAGACCCAGTACTTC	CASSFGQSGPETQYF
TRBV28	-	17	-	TRBJ1-1	TGTGCCAGCTACCGAATGCGCAGGGGCAATCGGGACACTGAAGCTTTCTTT	CASYRMRRGNRDTEAFF
TRBV5-6	-	16	TRBD1	TRBJ1-2	TGTGCCAGCAGCGGACCGGGACAGGGGGCCTCTTATGGCTACACCTTC	CASSGPGQGASYGYTF
TRBV2	-	16	-	TRBJ1-3	TGTGCCAGCAGCGTTAGACAGAGTTACTCTGGAAACACCATATATTTT	CASSVRQSYSGNTIYF
TRBV20-1	-	16	TRBD1	TRBJ2-2	TGCAGTGCTAGTGAACAGGGGGCAAGAGGTACCGGGGAGCTGTTTTTT	CSASEQGARGTGELFF
TRBV6-5	-	15	-	TRBJ1-3	TGTGCCAGCAGTTACTATGCAGACTCTGGAAACACCATATATTTT	CASSYYADSGNTIYF
TRBV28	-	16	TRBD1	TRBJ1-1	TGTGCCAGCGCAACCCTGGGGGGACAGATGAACACTGAAGCTTTCTTT	CASATLGGQMNTEAFF
TRBV10-1	-	12	-	TRBJ2-1	TGCGCCAGCAGTGACCCGACGACAGGGCAGTTCTTC	CASSDPTTGQFF
TRBV2	-	14	TRBD1	TRBJ1-1	TGTGCCAGCACGAAACAGGGGGCGAACACTGAAGCTTTCTTT	CASTKQGANTEAFF
TRBV12-3/TRBV12-4	-	13	-	TRBJ2-7	TGTGCCAGCAGTTTCAGGGGCACGGACGAGCAGTACTTC	CASSFRGTDEQYF
TRBV12-3/TRBV12-4	few	12	-	TRBJ1-2	TGTGCCAGCAGTTTAACAGGGAAAGGCTACACCTTC	CASSLTGKGYTF
TRBV6-5	once	15	-	TRBJ1-5	TGTGCCAGCAGTCCCACCCAAGGGGTCCATCAGCCCCAGCATTTT	CASSPTQGVHQPQHF
TRBV7-9	-	13	TRBD1	TRBJ1-5	TGTGCCAGCAGCGACAGGGGGAATCAGCCCCAGCATTTT	CASSDRGNQPQHF
TRBV4-1	-	13	-	TRBJ2-5	TGCGCCAGCAGCCAAGAAACATTTTGGACCCAGTACTTC	CASSQETFWTQYF
TRBV7-2	-	17	-	TRBJ2-3	TGTGCCAGCAGCTCCCACACCTCGGGAGTGGGCACAGATACGCAGTATTTT	CASSSHTSGVGTDTQYF
TRBV7-9	-	15	-	TRBJ1-5	TGTGCCAGCAGCCCTTCCGGGAGCCGCAATCAGCCCCAGCATTTT	CASSPSGSRNQPQHF
TRBV6-5	-	13	-	TRBJ1-1	TGTGCCAGCAGCCGCACGAGCCTCGTGGAAGCTTTCTTT	CASSRTSLVEAFF
TRBV28	-	14	-	TRBJ1-6	TGTGCCAGCAGTCCCTACAGTTATAATTCACCCCTCCACTTT	CASSPYSYNSPLHF
TRBV7-2	-	15	TRBD1	TRBJ1-5	TGTGCCAGCAGCCTTCAATACAGGGGAGGTCAGCCCCAGCATTTT	CASSLQYRGGQPQHF